These T cell receptor beta chains were read from a single sample in a study of blood T cell repertoires in COVID-19. Assay: immunoSEQ multiplex PCR; the TCRdb copy retains only in-frame clones and omits some. The sample shows about 130,000 clones, about 81% of them seen only once. Input material: peripheral blood. The receptor set was obtained from a woman in her fifties or sixties with acute or convalescent COVID-19. Both conserved end residues are part of each CDR3. D genes are given only for firm matches. A row's size may be missing; if present it is once, few, many or a size class.

d_gene,v_gene,abundance,j_gene,CDR3aa,CDR3nt
TRBD2,TRBV2,few,TRBJ2-1,CASYRTSSDNEQFF,TGTGCCAGCTACCGGACTAGCAGCGACAATGAGCAGTTCTTC
TRBD2,TRBV19,-,TRBJ2-1,CASSIDLFRLAGGFNNEQFF,TGTGCCAGTAGTATAGATCTTTTCAGGCTAGCGGGAGGGTTTAACAATGAGCAGTTCTTC
-,TRBV30,-,TRBJ2-7,CAWSDRVGYLEQYF,TGTGCCTGGAGTGACAGGGTTGGTTATTTGGAGCAGTACTTC
-,TRBV7-2,-,TRBJ1-1,CASSYSGGPEAFF,TGTGCCAGCAGTTACAGTGGGGGCCCTGAAGCTTTCTTT
TRBD1,TRBV2,-,TRBJ1-1,CASILDRGKTEAFF,TGTGCCAGCATCCTAGACAGGGGGAAAACTGAAGCTTTCTTT
TRBD1,TRBV11-1,-,TRBJ1-1,CASSKNRQGREAFF,TGTGCCAGCAGCAAAAACCGACAGGGGAGGGAAGCTTTCTTT
-,TRBV20-1,few,TRBJ2-1,CSAPHPNEQFF,TGCAGTGCTCCACACCCCAATGAGCAGTTCTTC
TRBD1,TRBV27,-,TRBJ1-6,CASSFGQGNSPLHF,TGTGCCAGCAGTTTCGGACAGGGGAATTCACCCCTCCACTTT
TRBD1,TRBV3-1/TRBV3-2,-,TRBJ1-5,CASSLGTGGGSQPQHF,TGTGCCAGCAGCCTCGGGACAGGGGGCGGGAGTCAGCCCCAGCATTTT
-,TRBV6-1,-,TRBJ1-1,CASSEALLVVDTEAFF,TGTGCCAGCAGTGAAGCGCTTCTAGTAGTGGACACTGAAGCTTTCTTT
-,TRBV21-1,few,TRBJ1-2,CASSKEQGPEGYTF,TGTGCCAGCAGCAAAGAACAGGGCCCTGAGGGCTACACCTTC
-,TRBV7-9,-,TRBJ2-3,CASSLLGWANTDTQYF,TGTGCCAGCAGCTTGCTTGGGTGGGCTAATACAGATACGCAGTATTTT
-,TRBV7-9,-,TRBJ2-1,CASSPGSPEQFF,TGTGCCAGCAGCCCGGGATCCCCCGAGCAGTTCTTC
-,TRBV6-5,-,TRBJ1-1,CASSYTGDTEAFF,TGTGCCAGCAGTTACACAGGAGACACTGAAGCTTTCTTT
-,TRBV30,-,TRBJ1-6,CAWSPLRSSYNSPLHF,TGTGCCTGGAGCCCCCTTCGTAGCTCCTATAATTCACCCCTCCACTTT
-,TRBV7-3,-,TRBJ2-1,CASSLTGTVYNEQFF,TGTGCCAGCAGCTTAACCGGGACTGTATACAATGAGCAGTTCTTC
-,TRBV5-1,-,TRBJ2-3,CASSLPDSTDTQYF,TGCGCCAGCAGCTTGCCGGACAGTACAGATACGCAGTATTTT
-,TRBV6-5,-,TRBJ2-7,CASSYSGALEQYF,TGTGCCAGCAGTTACTCGGGGGCCCTCGAGCAGTACTTC
-,TRBV2,few,TRBJ1-6,CASSERAGETYNSPLHF,TGTGCCAGCAGTGAACGGGCAGGGGAAACCTATAATTCACCCCTCCACTTT
-,TRBV6-5,-,TRBJ1-2,CASSEPHADRGGYTF,TGTGCCAGCAGCGAGCCTCATGCGGACAGAGGAGGCTACACCTTC
-,TRBV5-1,-,TRBJ2-5,CASSLARTTTGTQYF,TGCGCCAGCAGCTTGGCCAGGACAACCACGGGGACCCAGTACTTC
-,TRBV2,-,TRBJ1-2,CASSGQAYGYTF,TGTGCCAGCAGTGGTCAGGCTTATGGCTACACCTTC